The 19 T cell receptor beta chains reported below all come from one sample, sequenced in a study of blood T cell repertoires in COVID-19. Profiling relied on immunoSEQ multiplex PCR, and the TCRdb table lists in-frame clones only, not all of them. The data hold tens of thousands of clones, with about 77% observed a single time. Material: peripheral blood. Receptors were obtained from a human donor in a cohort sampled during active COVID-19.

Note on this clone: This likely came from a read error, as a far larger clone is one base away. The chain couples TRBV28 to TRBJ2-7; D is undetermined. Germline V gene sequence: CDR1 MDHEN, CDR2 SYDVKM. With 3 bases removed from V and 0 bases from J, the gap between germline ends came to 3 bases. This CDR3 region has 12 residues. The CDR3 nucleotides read TGTGCCAGCAGTTTCAGCTCCTACGAGCAGTACTTC. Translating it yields CASSFSSYEQYF.

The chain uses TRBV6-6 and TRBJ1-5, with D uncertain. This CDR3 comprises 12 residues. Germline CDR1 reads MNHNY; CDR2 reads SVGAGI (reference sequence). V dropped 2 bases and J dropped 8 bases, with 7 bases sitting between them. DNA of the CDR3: TGTGCCAGCAGTTACCCGGAGGAGCCCCAGCATTTT. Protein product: CASSYPEEPQHF.

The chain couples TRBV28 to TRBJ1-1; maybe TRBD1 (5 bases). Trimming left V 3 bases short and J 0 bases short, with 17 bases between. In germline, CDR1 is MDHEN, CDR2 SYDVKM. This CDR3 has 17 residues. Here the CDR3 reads CASSFPGEGIMNTEAFF. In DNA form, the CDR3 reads TGTGCCAGCAGTTTCCCGGGGGAAGGGATCATGAACACTGAAGCTTTCTTT.

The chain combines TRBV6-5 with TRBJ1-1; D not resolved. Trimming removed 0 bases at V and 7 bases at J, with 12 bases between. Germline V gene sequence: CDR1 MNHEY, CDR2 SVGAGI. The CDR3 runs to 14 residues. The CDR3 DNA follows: TGTGCCAGCAGTTACTCGAGGGCCAGGATTGAAGCTTTCTTT. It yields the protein CASSYSRARIEAFF.

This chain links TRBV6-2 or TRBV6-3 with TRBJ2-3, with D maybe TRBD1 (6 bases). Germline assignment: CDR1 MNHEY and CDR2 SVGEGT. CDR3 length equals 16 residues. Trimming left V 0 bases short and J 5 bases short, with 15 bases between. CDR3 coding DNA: TGTGCCAGCAGTTACTCGAGGGCCGGGACAAGAGATACGCAGTATTTT. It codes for CASSYSRAGTRDTQYF.

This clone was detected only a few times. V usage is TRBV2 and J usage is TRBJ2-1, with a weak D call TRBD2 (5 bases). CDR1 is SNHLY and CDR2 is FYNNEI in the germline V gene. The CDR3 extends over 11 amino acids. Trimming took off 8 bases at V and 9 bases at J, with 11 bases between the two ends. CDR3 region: CASSDFSEQFF. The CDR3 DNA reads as TGTGCCAGCTCGGACTTCTCTGAGCAGTTCTTC.

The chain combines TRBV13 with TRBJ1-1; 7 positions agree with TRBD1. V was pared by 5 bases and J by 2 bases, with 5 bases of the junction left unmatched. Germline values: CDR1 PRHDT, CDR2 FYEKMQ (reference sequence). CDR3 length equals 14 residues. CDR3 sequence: CASSERQGNTEAFF. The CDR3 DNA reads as TGTGCCAGCAGCGAAAGACAGGGAAACACTGAAGCTTTCTTT. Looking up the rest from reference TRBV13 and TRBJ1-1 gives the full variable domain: AAGVIQSPRHLIKEKRETATLKCYPIPRHDTVYWYQQGPGQDPQFLISFYEKMQSDKGSIPDRFSAQQFSDYHSELNMSSLELGDSALYFCASSERQGNTEAFFGQGTRLTVV.

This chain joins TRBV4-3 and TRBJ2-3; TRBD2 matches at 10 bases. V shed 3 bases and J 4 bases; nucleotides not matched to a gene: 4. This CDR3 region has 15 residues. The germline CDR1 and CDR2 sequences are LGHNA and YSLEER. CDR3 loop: CASSQGAGGADTQYF. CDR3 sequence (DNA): TGCGCCAGCAGCCAGGGAGCGGGGGGGGCAGATACGCAGTATTTT.

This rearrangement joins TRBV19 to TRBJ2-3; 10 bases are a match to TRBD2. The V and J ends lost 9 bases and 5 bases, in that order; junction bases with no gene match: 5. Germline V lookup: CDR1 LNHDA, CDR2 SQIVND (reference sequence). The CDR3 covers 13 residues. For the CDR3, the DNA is TGTGCCAGCCAGCGGGGGGGCCGAGATACGCAGTATTTT. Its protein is CASQRGGRDTQYF. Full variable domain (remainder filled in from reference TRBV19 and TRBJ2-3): DGGITQSPKYLFRKEGQNVTLSCEQNLNHDAMYWYRQDPGQGLRLIYYSQIVNDFQKGDIAEGYSVSREKKESFPLTVTSAQKNPTAFYLCASQRGGRDTQYFGPGTRLTVL.

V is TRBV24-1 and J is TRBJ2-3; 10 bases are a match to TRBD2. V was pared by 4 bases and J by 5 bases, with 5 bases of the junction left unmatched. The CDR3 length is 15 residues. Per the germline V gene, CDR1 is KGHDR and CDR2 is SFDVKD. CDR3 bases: TGTGCCACCAGTGACGGACTAGCGGAGGGAGATACGCAGTATTTT. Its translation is CATSDGLAEGDTQYF.

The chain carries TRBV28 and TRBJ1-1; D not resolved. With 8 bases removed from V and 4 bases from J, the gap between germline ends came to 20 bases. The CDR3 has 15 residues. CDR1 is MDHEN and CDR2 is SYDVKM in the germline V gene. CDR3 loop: CASRLGNAGSTEAFF. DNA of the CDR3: TGTGCCAGCCGCCTCGGTAACGCGGGGAGCACTGAAGCTTTCTTT.

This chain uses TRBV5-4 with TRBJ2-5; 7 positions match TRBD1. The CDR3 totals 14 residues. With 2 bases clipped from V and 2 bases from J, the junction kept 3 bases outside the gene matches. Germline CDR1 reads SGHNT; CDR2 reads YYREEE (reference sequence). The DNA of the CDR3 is TGTGCCAGCAGCTTAGGGGGACAGCAAGAGACCCAGTACTTC. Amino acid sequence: CASSLGGQQETQYF. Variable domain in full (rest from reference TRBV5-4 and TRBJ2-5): ETGVTQSPTHLIKTRGQQVTLRCSSQSGHNTVSWYQQALGQGPQFIFQYYREEENGRGNFPPRFSGLQFPNYSSELNVNALELDDSALYLCASSLGGQQETQYFGPGTRLLVL.

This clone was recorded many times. CDR3 protein: CASSSDRPIYGYTF. CDR3 sequence (DNA): TGTGCCAGCAGCTCGGACAGGCCAATCTATGGCTACACCTTC. The chain carries TRBV7-2 and TRBJ1-2; 7 bases line up with TRBD1. J lost 4 bases, V lost 4 bases, and 6 bases had no gene match. This CDR3 comprises 14 residues. CDR1 is SGHTA, CDR2 FQGNSA, per germline.

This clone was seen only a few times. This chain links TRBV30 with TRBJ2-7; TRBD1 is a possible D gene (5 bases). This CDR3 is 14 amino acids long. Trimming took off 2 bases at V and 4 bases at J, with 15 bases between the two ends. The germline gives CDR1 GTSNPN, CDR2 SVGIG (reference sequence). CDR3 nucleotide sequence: TGTGCCTGGAGTAAGCTACAGGCCGGGTACGAGCAGTACTTC. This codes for CAWSKLQAGYEQYF.

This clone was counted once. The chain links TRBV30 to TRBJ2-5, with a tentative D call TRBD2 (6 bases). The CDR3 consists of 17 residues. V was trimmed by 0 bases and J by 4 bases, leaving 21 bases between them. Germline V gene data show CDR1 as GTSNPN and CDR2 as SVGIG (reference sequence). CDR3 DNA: TGTGCCTGGAGTGTAGGGGTCTACCGGAGGGGCCGAGAGACCCAGTACTTC. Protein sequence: CAWSVGVYRRGRETQYF.

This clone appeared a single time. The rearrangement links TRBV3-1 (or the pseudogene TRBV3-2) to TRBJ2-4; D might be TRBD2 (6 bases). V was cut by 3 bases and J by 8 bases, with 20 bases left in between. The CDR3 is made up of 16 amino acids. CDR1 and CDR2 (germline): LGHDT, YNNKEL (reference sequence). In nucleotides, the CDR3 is TGTGCCAGCAGCCAGGGCATGAGGCGGAGGGCACACATTCAGTACTTC. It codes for CASSQGMRRRAHIQYF.

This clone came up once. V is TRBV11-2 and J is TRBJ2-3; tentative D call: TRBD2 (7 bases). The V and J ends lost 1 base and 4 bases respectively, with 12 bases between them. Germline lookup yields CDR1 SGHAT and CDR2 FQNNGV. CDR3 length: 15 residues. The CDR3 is CASSLGGGAADTQYF. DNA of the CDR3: TGTGCCAGCAGCTTAGGAGGGGGGGCGGCAGATACGCAGTATTTT.

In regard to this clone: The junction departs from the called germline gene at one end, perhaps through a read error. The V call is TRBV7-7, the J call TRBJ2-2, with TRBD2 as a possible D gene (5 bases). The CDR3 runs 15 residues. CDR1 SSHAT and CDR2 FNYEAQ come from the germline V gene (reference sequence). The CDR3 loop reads CASSLDGANTGELFF. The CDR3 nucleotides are TGTGCTAGCAGCTTAGACGGGGCGAACACCGGGGAGCTGTTTTTT.

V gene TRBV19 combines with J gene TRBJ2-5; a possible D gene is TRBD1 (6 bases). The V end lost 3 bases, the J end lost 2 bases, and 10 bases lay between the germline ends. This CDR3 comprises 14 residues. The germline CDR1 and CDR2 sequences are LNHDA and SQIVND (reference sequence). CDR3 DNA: TGTGCCAGTAGTATCAGGGGACCTCAAGAGACCCAGTACTTC. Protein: CASSIRGPQETQYF.